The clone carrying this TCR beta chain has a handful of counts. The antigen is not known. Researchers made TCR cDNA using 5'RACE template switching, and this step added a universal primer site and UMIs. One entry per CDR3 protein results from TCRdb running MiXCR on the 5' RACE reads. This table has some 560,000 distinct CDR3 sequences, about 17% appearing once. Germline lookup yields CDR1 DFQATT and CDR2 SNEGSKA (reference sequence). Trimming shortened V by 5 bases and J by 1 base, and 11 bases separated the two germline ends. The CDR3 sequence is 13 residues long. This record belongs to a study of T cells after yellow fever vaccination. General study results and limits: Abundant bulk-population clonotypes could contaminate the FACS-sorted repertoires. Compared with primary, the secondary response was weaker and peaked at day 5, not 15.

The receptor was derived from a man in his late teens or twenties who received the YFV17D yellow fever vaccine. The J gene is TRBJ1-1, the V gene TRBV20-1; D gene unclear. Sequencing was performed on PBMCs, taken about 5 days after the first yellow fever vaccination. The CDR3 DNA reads TGCAGTGCTCCCGCCCGGGCGAACACTGAAGCTTTCTTT. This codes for CSAPARANTEAFF.